Sequencing of this T cell receptor beta chain was carried out in a study of T cell responses to AZD1222 COVID-19 vaccine. Study-level findings and limits: Clonal diversity was possibly underestimated, and white British individuals and females predominated among donors. Only 5 or 6 individuals given AZD1222 were seropositive at baseline.

CDR3 length equals 13 residues. The germline CDR1 and CDR2 sequences are SGHTA and FQGNSA. With 1 base removed from V and 13 bases from J, the gap between germline ends came to 14 bases. As concerns this clone: As yet, its antigen is unknown.

The protocol was immunoSEQ multiplex PCR, while the TCRdb copy is restricted to in-frame clones and leaves out a portion. The sample carries under 150,000 clones, around 90% recorded once. The chain joins TRBV7-2 to TRBJ2-1, with D perhaps TRBD1 (6 bases). The sequence was collected from an adult who received the AZD1222 COVID-19 vaccine. This specimen consisted of peripheral blood, obtained 28 days after the second AZD1222 dose. The CDR3 loop reads CASSLVQQGEQFF. Written as DNA, the CDR3 is TGTGCCAGCAGCTTAGTCCAACAGGGAGAACAGTTCTTC.